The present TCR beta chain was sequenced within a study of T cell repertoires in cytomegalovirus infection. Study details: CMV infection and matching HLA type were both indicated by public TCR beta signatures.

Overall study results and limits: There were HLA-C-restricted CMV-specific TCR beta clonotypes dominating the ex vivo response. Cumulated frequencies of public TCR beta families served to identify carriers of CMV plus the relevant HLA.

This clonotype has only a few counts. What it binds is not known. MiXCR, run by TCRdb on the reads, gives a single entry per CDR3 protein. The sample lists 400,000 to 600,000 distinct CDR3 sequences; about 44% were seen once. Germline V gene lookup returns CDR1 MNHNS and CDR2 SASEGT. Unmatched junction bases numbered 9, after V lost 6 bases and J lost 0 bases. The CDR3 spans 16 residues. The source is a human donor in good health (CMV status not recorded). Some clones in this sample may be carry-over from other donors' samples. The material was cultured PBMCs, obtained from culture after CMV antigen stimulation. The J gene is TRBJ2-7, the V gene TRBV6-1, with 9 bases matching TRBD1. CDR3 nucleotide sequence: TGTGCCAGCAGGGATGTAGGACAGGGGAGCTCCTACGAGCAGTACTTC. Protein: CASRDVGQGSSYEQYF.